These 15 T cell receptor beta chains were sequenced from one sample in a study of identical twins. MiXCR, run by TCRdb on the 5' RACE reads, gives a single entry per CDR3 protein. Of about 570,000 distinct CDR3 sequences in the sample, around a tenth are singletons; the top ten hold around 3.1%. These data were likewise used in another study, on yellow fever vaccine responses in identical twins.

What was sequenced was PBMCs. The receptors shown here come from a woman under 30 in good health.

In this sample, this clonotype turned up a few times. The V and J genes are TRBV25-1 and TRBJ1-4; weak D call: TRBD1 (6 bases). The V gene lost 1 base and the J gene lost 14 bases, with 20 bases spanning the gap. The CDR3 spans 15 residues. Germline V CDR1 and CDR2: MGHDK, SYGVNS. The CDR3: CASSESGGADKRLFF. CDR3 bases: TGTGCCAGCAGTGAATCGGGGGGGGCAGACAAGAGGCTGTTTTTT.

This clonotype has at least ten counts. The chain employs TRBV7-9 and TRBJ1-4, with a possible D match to TRBD1 (5 bases). This CDR3 is built from 17 residues. The V gene's germline CDR1 is SEHNR and CDR2 FQNEAQ (reference sequence). V dropped 4 bases and J dropped 3 bases, with 18 bases sitting between them. The DNA of the CDR3 is TGTGCCAGCAGCTCCTACACCGGGACTGGTGCTAATGAAAAACTGTTTTTT. This translates into CASSSYTGTGANEKLFF. Full variable domain (rest looked up from reference TRBV7-9 and TRBJ1-4): DTGVSQNPRHKITKRGQNVTFRCDPISEHNRLYWYRQTLGQGPEFLTYFQNEAQLEKSRLLSDRFSAERPKGSFSTLEIQRTEQGDSAMYLCASSSYTGTGANEKLFFGSGTQLSVL.

The chain joins TRBV2 to TRBJ2-5, with D tentatively TRBD2 (5 bases). The CDR3 contains 12 residues. Trimming removed 5 bases from V and 4 bases from J, with 8 bases in between. Germline CDR1 reads SNHLY; CDR2 reads FYNNEI. CDR3 residues: CASSRLAETQYF. The CDR3 DNA follows: TGTGCCAGCAGTCGTCTAGCAGAGACCCAGTACTTC.

CDR3 sequence: CASSDAGTPRVYEQYF. The CDR3 DNA sequence: TGTGCCAGCAGCGACGCTGGGACACCGCGAGTCTACGAGCAGTACTTC. The chain joins TRBV6-2 or TRBV6-3 to TRBJ2-7; maybe TRBD1 (6 bases). Deletions cut 6 bases from V and 3 bases from J, with 21 bases between. Germline V gene lookup returns CDR1 MNHEY and CDR2 SVGEGT. The CDR3 runs 16 residues.

The rearrangement links TRBV6-1 to TRBJ1-2; D possibly corresponds to TRBD1 (5 bases). CDR3 size: 14 residues. Germline CDR1 reads MNHNS; CDR2 reads SASEGT. The V gene lost 6 bases and the J gene lost 4 bases, with 15 bases spanning the gap. The CDR3 DNA is TGTGCCAGCAGCCCCAGGGAGGGAGGCTATGGCTACACCTTC. It is translated as CASSPREGGYGYTF.

This chain connects TRBV2 to TRBJ2-2; TRBD2 matches at 10 bases. Per the germline V gene, CDR1 is SNHLY and CDR2 is FYNNEI. This CDR3 has 15 amino acids. V shed 6 bases and J 7 bases; nucleotides not matched to a gene: 8. This CDR3 reads CASSGSGGANGELFF. The CDR3 nucleotides read TGTGCCAGCAGCGGAAGCGGGGGGGCCAACGGGGAGCTGTTTTTT.

This clonotype was detected ten times or more. CDR3 sequence: CASRPGRSAYNEQFF. The DNA of the CDR3 is TGTGCCAGCAGGCCGGGGCGCTCGGCCTACAATGAGCAGTTCTTC. The chain combines TRBV7-2 with TRBJ2-1; D is tentatively TRBD1 or TRBD2 (5 bases each). This CDR3 comprises 15 residues. In germline, CDR1 is SGHTA, CDR2 FQGNSA. V lost 6 bases to trimming and J lost 2 bases, with 14 bases between them. The variable domain in full, with the rest retrieved from reference TRBV7-2 and TRBJ2-1, is GAGVSQSPSNKVTEKGKDVELRCDPISGHTALYWYRQSLGQGLEFLIYFQGNSAPDKSGLPSDRFSAERTGGSVSTLTIQRTQQEDSAVYLCASRPGRSAYNEQFFGPGTRLTVL.

The chain uses TRBV7-2 and TRBJ2-5; D unclear. The V gene lost 1 base and the J gene lost 0 bases, with 9 bases spanning the gap. Germline-derived CDR1 and CDR2 are SGHTA and FQGNSA. The CDR3 sequence is 15 residues long. The CDR3 nucleotides read TGTGCCAGCAGCTTAGAGGCAGGTTACCAAGAGACCCAGTACTTC. As protein: CASSLEAGYQETQYF. Filled out from reference TRBV7-2 and TRBJ2-5, the complete variable domain reads GAGVSQSPSNKVTEKGKDVELRCDPISGHTALYWYRQSLGQGLEFLIYFQGNSAPDKSGLPSDRFSAERTGGSVSTLTIQRTQQEDSAVYLCASSLEAGYQETQYFGPGTRLLVL.

The chain has TRBV20-1 and TRBJ2-7; 7 bases match TRBD1. CDR1 and CDR2 from the germline V gene are DFQATT and SNEGSKA (reference sequence). This CDR3 has 14 amino acids. The junction had 9 bases not matched to a gene; V was cut back by 5 bases and J by 2 bases. DNA of the CDR3: TGCAGTGCTCTGCCCCGGGACAGACCCTACGAGCAGTACTTC. Residues: CSALPRDRPYEQYF.

This clonotype has a count of ten or more. The chain employs TRBV7-2 and TRBJ1-6; 9 bases agree with TRBD1. CDR3 size: 15 residues. Losses at the gene ends were 4 bases for V and 6 bases for J; bases not matched to a gene: 4. CDR1 and CDR2 from the germline V gene are SGHTA and FQGNSA. Here the CDR3 reads CASSSRTGANSPLHF. CDR3 in DNA: TGTGCCAGCAGCTCAAGGACAGGGGCTAATTCACCCCTCCACTTT.

This clonotype was counted ten times or more. The chain combines TRBV5-1 with TRBJ2-2, with 8 bases aligning to TRBD2. This CDR3 is 14 amino acids long. CDR1 is SGHRS and CDR2 is YFSETQ in the germline V gene. V shed 3 bases, J shed 4 bases, and the junction held 2 bases outside the gene matches. Here the CDR3 reads CASSYSGATGELFF. The CDR3 DNA follows: TGCGCCAGCAGCTATAGCGGGGCCACCGGGGAGCTGTTTTTT.

This clonotype was recorded many times. Germline is not matched at one junction end, which may reflect a read error. The V and J genes are TRBV7-9 and TRBJ2-3; D is ambiguous. The CDR3 length is 12 residues. Germline V gene sequence: CDR1 SEHNR, CDR2 FQNEAQ (reference sequence). The CDR3 DNA is TGCGCCAGCAGCTTGTCCGCAGATACGCAGTATTTT. Protein product: CASSLSADTQYF.

This rearrangement joins TRBV12-2 to TRBJ2-7; no DNA check was done on the table's D call, TRBD1. TRBV12-2 is a listed pseudogene. The CDR3 has 19 amino acids. The CDR3 sequence is CASRSEIGGRGVHSYEQYF. The CDR3 DNA follows: TGTGCAAGTCGCTCGGAAATCGGGGGACGGGGGGTCCACTCCTACGAGCAGTACTTC.

This clonotype was recorded a few times. This chain uses TRBV28 with TRBJ2-1, with D perhaps TRBD1 (8 bases). Trimming cost V 7 bases and J 2 bases, with 18 bases left between them. Germline V gene sequence: CDR1 MDHEN, CDR2 SYDVKM. This CDR3 has 16 residues. CDR3 bases: TGTGCCAGCAATTCACCTACAGGGGGGGCCTACAATGAGCAGTTCTTC. Protein product: CASNSPTGGAYNEQFF.

The chain recombines TRBV4-3 with TRBJ1-1; D remains unclear. Deletions cut 4 bases from V and 2 bases from J, with 8 bases between. Germline CDR1 is LGHNA and CDR2 is YSLEER. The CDR3 has 13 amino acids. In nucleotides, the CDR3 is TGCGCCAGCAGCCTCATGACCAACACTGAAGCTTTCTTT. Its translation is CASSLMTNTEAFF.